This T cell receptor beta chain originates from a study of identical twins. TCRdb independently ran MiXCR on the 5' RACE reads; one entry per CDR3 protein. This table holds 1.5 million to 2 million distinct CDR3 sequences, about 32% found once. This clonotype was observed a handful of times. V lost 0 bases, J lost 6 bases, and 6 bases lay in between. Germline loops: CDR1 SGDLS, CDR2 YYNGEE. The CDR3 is 13 residues long. Specimen: cord blood. This receptor was obtained from a newborn girl in good health. The chain has TRBV9 and TRBJ2-2; no reliable D call. The CDR3 loop reads CASSVADAGELFF. The CDR3 DNA follows: TGTGCCAGCAGCGTAGCTGATGCCGGGGAGCTGTTTTTT.